This T cell receptor (beta chain) was sequenced for a study of tumor and adjacent non-tumor tissue in lung cancer. The CDR3 totals 14 residues. Looked up from germline, CDR1 is MNHEY and CDR2 is SVGEGT. Trimming stripped 6 bases from V and 3 bases from J, with 12 bases between. This clonotype was recorded many times. Three rounds of nested PCR, following a modified ARM-PCR protocol, produced the TCRbeta library. MiXCR was run by TCRdb on the multiplex PCR reads, yielding one entry per CDR3 protein. The table shows some 93,000 distinct CDR3 sequences, with approximately 65% occurring only once. RNA was extracted from bulk tissue without any cell sorting.

Sequencing input: lung tumor tissue. The chain uses TRBV6-2 or TRBV6-3 and TRBJ1-3; D is unresolved. The receptor was derived from a man between 60 and 75 years old with non-small cell lung cancer. The DNA of the CDR3 is TGTGCCAGCAGCCACCCGAGGGTTGGAAACACCATATATTTT. Protein: CASSHPRVGNTIYF.